A selection of T cell receptor beta chains follows, all from one sample in a study of cytomegalovirus exposure and HLA in healthy donors. TCRdb's copy holds only in-frame clones and misses some; the assay was immunoSEQ multiplex PCR. The repertoire holds about 280,000 clones, with approximately 88% as singletons. Material: PBMCs. The receptors here all came from a woman under 30 in good health and CMV-seronegative. Each CDR3 is given with its conserved first and last residue. The order of the fields is J gene, V gene, CDR3 length, D gene, clone size, CDR3 DNA, CDR3 protein. A D gene is named only where the DNA matches it firmly. A row's size may be missing; if present it is once, few, many or a size class.

TRBJ1-2	TRBV21-1	12	-	-	TGTGCCAGCACTCCAGGAAGAGATGGCTACACCTTC	CASTPGRDGYTF
TRBJ2-1	TRBV13	16	TRBD1	-	TGTGCCAGCAGCTTAGACAGGGGGGTTTCCTACAATGAGCAGTTCTTC	CASSLDRGVSYNEQFF
TRBJ2-5	TRBV4-3	15	-	few	TGCGCCAGCAGCCAAGATCGCGGGTTCCAAGAGACCCAGTACTTC	CASSQDRGFQETQYF
TRBJ1-1	TRBV28	14	-	-	TGTGCCAGCAGTTTTGCCGGGGGTAGCACTGAAGCTTTCTTT	CASSFAGGSTEAFF
TRBJ2-1	TRBV19	20	TRBD2	-	TGTGCCAGTAGTATAGGAGGGGATTGGGGGTGGACTAGCGGGAACAATGAGCAGTTCTTC	CASSIGGDWGWTSGNNEQFF
TRBJ2-6	TRBV6-5	14	-	-	TGTGCCAGCAACCCAGACTCTGGGGCCAACGTCCTGACTTTC	CASNPDSGANVLTF
TRBJ1-6	TRBV28	14	-	-	TGTGCCAGCAGGGACTTACTCGGGGTTTCACCCCTCCACTTT	CASRDLLGVSPLHF
TRBJ1-1	TRBV25-1	13	-	-	TGTGCCAGCAGTGCGGTTGGACTAGCTGAAGCTTTCTTT	CASSAVGLAEAFF
TRBJ2-1	TRBV6-6	15	TRBD2	-	TGTGCCAGCAGCCAGGGACTAGCGGGAGTGAATGAGCAGTTCTTC	CASSQGLAGVNEQFF
TRBJ2-7	TRBV6-5	15	TRBD2	-	TGTGCCAGCAGTAGTCCCGGGACTAGCGACTACGAGCAGTACTTC	CASSSPGTSDYEQYF
TRBJ1-4	TRBV10-3	14	-	-	TGTGCCATCAGTGAGGAGTTTGCTAATGAAAAACTGTTTTTT	CAISEEFANEKLFF
TRBJ1-3	TRBV6-5	13	-	-	TGTGCCAGCAGTTACAGGGGAGGAAACACCATATATTTT	CASSYRGGNTIYF
TRBJ2-7	TRBV4-3	15	-	-	TGCGCCAGCAGCCAGGATCGACAGAACGGCGGCGAGCAGTACTTC	CASSQDRQNGGEQYF
TRBJ2-1	TRBV27	12	-	-	TGTGCCAGCAGTTTACAGGGAAATGAGCAGTTCTTC	CASSLQGNEQFF
TRBJ1-4	TRBV29-1	16	TRBD1	-	TGCAGCGTTGTAGGGACAGGGTACGCAACTAATGAAAAACTGTTTTTT	CSVVGTGYATNEKLFF
TRBJ2-1	TRBV30	18	TRBD2	-	TGTGCCTGGAGTGGGATGGGACTAGCGGGAGGGTTCTACAATGAGCAGTTCTTC	CAWSGMGLAGGFYNEQFF
TRBJ1-2	TRBV18	13	-	-	TGTGCCAGCTCCGGGACATCGGGCTATGGCTACACCTTC	CASSGTSGYGYTF
TRBJ2-1	TRBV19	11	-	once	TGTGCCAGTACGGAGTACAATGAGCAGTTCTTC	CASTEYNEQFF
TRBJ2-7	TRBV7-3	14	TRBD1	-	TGTGCCAGCAGCTCGACAGGGGGCCTAGACGAGCAGTACTTC	CASSSTGGLDEQYF
TRBJ1-6	TRBV5-4	13	-	-	TGTGCCAGCAGCCACGACACAGATTCACCCCTCCACTTT	CASSHDTDSPLHF
TRBJ2-7	TRBV28	13	-	-	TGTGCCAGCAGTTTTCAGGTAGAAACCGAGCAGTACTTC	CASSFQVETEQYF
TRBJ1-1	TRBV4-3	15	-	-	TGCGCCAGCAGCCCTACCGGACATAGGAACACTGAAGCTTTCTTT	CASSPTGHRNTEAFF
TRBJ2-1	TRBV9	16	-	-	TGTGCCAGCAGCGTAGACCCGGGGACTTATCTCAATGAGCAGTTCTTC	CASSVDPGTYLNEQFF
TRBJ2-2	TRBV28	16	TRBD2	-	TGTGCCAGCAGTTTTCGGGGGGGCAAGAACACCGGGGAGCTGTTTTTT	CASSFRGGKNTGELFF
TRBJ2-7	TRBV5-1	17	-	-	TGCGCCAGCAGCTTGGTGGGGGGATTGATCTCAGCCTACGAGCAGTACTTC	CASSLVGGLISAYEQYF
TRBJ2-1	TRBV6-1	13	TRBD2	-	TGTGCCAGCAGTGAAGCTTCGGGACTACCGGCGTTCTTC	CASSEASGLPAFF
TRBJ2-2	TRBV5-1	19	TRBD2	-	TGCGCCAGCAGCTTGGTGGGTAGCGGGAGTATTATCGACACCGGGGAGCTGTTTTTT	CASSLVGSGSIIDTGELFF
TRBJ2-7	TRBV5-4	14	-	-	TGTGCCAGCAGCTTTGGAGGGGCTCCCTACGAGCAGTACTTC	CASSFGGAPYEQYF
TRBJ2-7	TRBV2	17	TRBD2	-	TGTGCCAGCAGCCCCGGGGGGTTAGCGGGCCGCTCCTACGAGCAGTACTTC	CASSPGGLAGRSYEQYF
TRBJ2-7	TRBV28	13	-	-	TGTGCCAGCAGTTTTGACAGGTACTACGAGCAGTACTTC	CASSFDRYYEQYF
TRBJ2-3	TRBV11-2	14	-	-	TGTGCCAGCAGCCCGCGGGACCACACAGATACGCAGTATTTT	CASSPRDHTDTQYF
TRBJ2-5	TRBV28	15	TRBD1	-	TGTGCCAGCAACACACTGGGACAGGTCCATAAGACCCAGTACTTC	CASNTLGQVHKTQYF
TRBJ1-2	TRBV6-5	14	TRBD1	once	TGTGCCAGCACCTTCAGGGGGATCGGCTATGGCTACACCTTC	CASTFRGIGYGYTF
TRBJ2-1	TRBV28	14	-	-	TGTGCCAGCAGTCCCAGGGTCACCTACAATGAGCAGTTCTTC	CASSPRVTYNEQFF
TRBJ1-1	TRBV29-1	15	-	-	TGCAGCGTTGAACCAAGACAGAACATGAACACTGAAGCTTTCTTT	CSVEPRQNMNTEAFF
TRBJ1-2	TRBV9	14	-	-	TGTGCCAGCAGCGTAGCTGGGGGCGACTATGGCTACACCTTC	CASSVAGGDYGYTF
TRBJ2-2	TRBV25-1	15	-	-	TGTGCCAGCAGTAGAGGGATGGTGGGCACCGGGGAGCTGTTTTTT	CASSRGMVGTGELFF
TRBJ2-1	TRBV2	17	TRBD2	-	TGTGCCAGCAGGGAGCGGGAGGGCTGGGGAGGAAACAATGAGCAGTTCTTC	CASREREGWGGNNEQFF
TRBJ1-3	TRBV29-1	15	-	-	TGCAGCGTTGAAGGCGGAGACAGGCAGGGAAACACCATATATTTT	CSVEGGDRQGNTIYF
TRBJ1-4	TRBV30	16	TRBD1	once	TGTGCCTGGAGTAAGCCTACAGGGGGACGAAATGAAAAACTGTTTTTT	CAWSKPTGGRNEKLFF
TRBJ1-5	TRBV15	15	-	-	TGTGCCACCAGCAGAGATCAGGGGAGAGGTCAGCCCCAGCATTTT	CATSRDQGRGQPQHF